These 25 T cell receptor beta chains originate from one sample sequenced in a study of low-dose radiotherapy and immunotherapy resistance in tumors. TRAV- and TRBV-specific primers, spanning alpha and beta chains, primed first-strand cDNA. For amplifying TCRs, the PCR ran for about 22 cycles with Phusion, which was used together with a constant-region primer and the adapter on the V primers. In TCRdb, the reads were re-called with MiXCR into one record per CDR3 protein. The sample consists of some 88,000 distinct CDR3 sequences, under 9.5% of them appearing once. The time point was: before trial treatment. The input for sequencing was PBMCs, taken before treatment. Every receptor here comes from a male donor with prostate cancer.

The chain carries TRBV19 and TRBJ2-6; the match to TRBD2 covers 8 bases. V dropped 7 bases and J dropped 2; count of bases not matched to a gene: 7. Per germline, CDR1 LNHDA and CDR2 SQIVND (reference sequence). This CDR3 spans 16 amino acids. CDR3 bases: TGTGCCAGTAAGGAACTAGCGGTTACTGGGGCCAACGTCCTGACTTTC. Its translation is CASKELAVTGANVLTF.

This clonotype was counted many times. V gene TRBV5-5 combines with J gene TRBJ2-2, with TRBD1 matching 7 bases. Germline CDR1 SGHKS, CDR2 YYEKEE (reference sequence). This CDR3 comprises 15 residues. V gave up 4 bases and J gave up 0 bases; unmatched junction bases: 3. Here the CDR3 reads CASSPGTANTGELFF. The CDR3 bases are TGTGCCAGCAGCCCCGGGACAGCGAACACCGGGGAGCTGTTTTTT.

This clonotype occurred many times. The chain employs TRBV30 and TRBJ2-5, with TRBD1 identical over 8 bases. Trimming removed 1 base from V and 4 bases from J; junction bases left unmatched: 8. The CDR3 totals 15 residues. Germline V CDR1 and CDR2: GTSNPN, SVGIG (reference sequence). CDR3 in amino acids: CAWSAGQAVGETQYF. Here the CDR3 DNA reads TGTGCCTGGAGTGCGGGACAGGCGGTTGGAGAGACCCAGTACTTC.

Many counts were recorded for this clonotype. V is TRBV19 and J is TRBJ1-5; D is possibly TRBD1 (5 bases). Germline values: CDR1 LNHDA, CDR2 SQIVND (reference sequence). V gave up 1 base and J gave up 7 bases, with 14 bases separating them. The CDR3 loop spans 15 amino acids. Here the CDR3 DNA reads TGTGCCAGTAGTATAGGGGGGGTTGTTCGGCAGCCCCAGCATTTT. It codes for CASSIGGVVRQPQHF.

For this clonotype: Just one base apart from a much larger clone, this may be a read error. The rearrangement joins TRBV7-9 to TRBJ1-3; unclear D gene. The CDR3 contains 15 residues. Trimming took off 0 bases at V and 0 bases at J, with 6 bases between the two ends. Germline V gives CDR1 SEHNR, CDR2 FQNEAQ (reference sequence). CDR3 sequence: CASSLAASSGNTIYF. The CDR3, as DNA: TGTGCCAGCAGCTTAGCAGCGTCCTCTGGAAACACCATATATTTT.

In this sample, this clonotype turned up many times. CDR3 amino acids: CSVEVASGSKEQYF. CDR3 DNA sequence: TGCAGCGTTGAAGTGGCTAGCGGGAGCAAGGAGCAGTACTTC. The chain recombines TRBV29-1 with TRBJ2-7, with 10 bases matching TRBD2. The V gene end was trimmed by 1 base and the J gene end by 7 bases; junction bases not matched to a gene: 7. Looked up from germline, CDR1 is SQVTM and CDR2 is ANQGSEA. The CDR3 is 14 residues long.

A remark on this clonotype: It may be a read error: a sequence one base away is much more abundant. This chain uses TRBV7-8 with TRBJ1-1, with D possibly matching TRBD1 (6 bases). The CDR3 is 14 residues long. Germline values: CDR1 SGHVS, CDR2 FQNEAQ. As DNA, the CDR3 is TGTGCCAGCAGCGTACAGGGCGTGAACACTAAAGCTTTCTTT. Translated: CASSVQGVNTKAFF.

The rearrangement uses TRBV19 and TRBJ2-7; the match to TRBD2 covers 9 bases. V trimming: 4 bases; J trimming: 6 bases; junction bases outside the gene matches: 13. The germline V gene encodes CDR1 LNHDA and CDR2 SQIVND (reference sequence). CDR3 size: 16 residues. CDR3 protein: CASSTRAGGPLGEQYF. CDR3 coding DNA: TGTGCCAGTAGTACCCGGGCGGGAGGGCCTCTCGGCGAGCAGTACTTC.

Many counts were recorded for this clonotype. The chain links TRBV28 to TRBJ1-4; the D gene is possibly TRBD1 (5 bases). V was trimmed by 5 bases and J by 3 bases, leaving 19 bases between them. The CDR3 runs 17 residues. In germline, CDR1 is MDHEN, CDR2 SYDVKM. CDR3: CASSPGGALLSNEKLFF. The CDR3 DNA sequence: TGTGCCAGCAGTCCTGGAGGGGCCCTCCTGTCTAATGAAAAACTGTTTTTT.

Many counts were recorded for this clonotype. The rearrangement uses TRBV10-3 and TRBJ2-7; 8 bases are a match to TRBD1. The CDR3 has 12 amino acids. CDR1 ENHRY and CDR2 SYGVKD come from the germline V gene. V shed 6 bases and J 3 bases; nucleotides not matched to a gene: 1. DNA for the CDR3: TGTGCCATCAGCGGACAGGGCTACGAGCAGTACTTC. This codes for CAISGQGYEQYF.

This clonotype appeared many times. The rearrangement uses TRBV18 and TRBJ2-1, with a tentative D call TRBD1 (6 bases). Trimming cost V 1 base and J 5 bases, with 9 bases left between them. Germline CDR1 reads KGHSH; CDR2 reads LQKENI. The CDR3 is 14 amino acids. CDR3 sequence: CASSPQNRDNEQFF. The DNA of the CDR3 is TGTGCCAGCTCACCACAAAACAGGGACAATGAGCAGTTCTTC.

This clonotype was seen a handful of times. The chain uses TRBV10-3 and TRBJ2-5; 7 nucleotides align to TRBD1. Trimming removed 5 bases from V and 2 bases from J; junction bases left unmatched: 5. The CDR3 extends over 14 amino acids. CDR1 and CDR2 from the germline V gene are ENHRY and SYGVKD. CDR3 region: CAISKTGAQETQYF. The CDR3, as DNA: TGTGCCATCAGTAAAACAGGGGCTCAAGAGACCCAGTACTTC.

This clonotype was counted ten times or more. The chain employs TRBV30 and TRBJ2-7; D is perhaps TRBD2 (7 bases). Trimming took off 3 bases at V and 5 bases at J, with 20 bases between the two ends. This CDR3 has 15 residues. Germline loops: CDR1 GTSNPN, CDR2 SVGIG (reference sequence). CDR3 protein: CAWRLGAGVYHEQYF. The CDR3 region has the DNA TGTGCCTGGAGACTGGGGGCGGGAGTTTACCACGAGCAGTACTTC.

This clonotype was seen at least ten times. The J gene is TRBJ2-7, the V gene TRBV12-3 or TRBV12-4; 10 nucleotides agree with TRBD2. Unmatched junction bases numbered 19, after V lost 0 bases and J lost 2 bases. The CDR3 spans 21 residues. Written as DNA, the CDR3 is TGTGCCAGCAGTTTAGCTGCAAGGTTTCGGCTAGCGGGAGTAGGGGCCTACGAGCAGTACTTC. Translating it yields CASSLAARFRLAGVGAYEQYF.

In its sample, this clonotype was seen a few times. V gene TRBV7-2 combines with J gene TRBJ2-7; TRBD1 agrees at 12 bases. This CDR3 is built from 15 residues. Trimming cost V 0 bases and J 9 bases; bases outside gene matches: 6. The V gene's germline CDR1 is SGHTA and CDR2 FQGNSA. This CDR3 is CASSLAPGQGAVQYF. In DNA form, the CDR3 reads TGTGCCAGCAGCTTAGCTCCGGGACAGGGGGCTGTGCAGTACTTC.

This clonotype was recorded many times. This chain links TRBV28 with TRBJ1-4; D not resolved. Germline values: CDR1 MDHEN, CDR2 SYDVKM. V was clipped by 4 bases and J by 8 bases, with 5 bases between them. CDR3 length equals 11 residues. The CDR3 DNA sequence: TGTGCCAGCAGTTCCAGGGAAAAACTGTTTTTT. Protein: CASSSREKLFF.

This clonotype was seen repeatedly, ten times or more. The chain combines TRBV6-2 or TRBV6-3 with TRBJ2-3; no firm D call. The V gene lost 0 bases and the J gene lost 2 bases, with 6 bases spanning the gap. This CDR3 spans 14 amino acids. The V gene's germline CDR1 is MNHEY and CDR2 SVGEGT. The CDR3 sequence: CASSYSKLTDTQYF. The CDR3 DNA sequence: TGTGCCAGCAGTTACTCGAAACTCACAGATACGCAGTATTTT.

This clonotype came up a few times. The chain couples TRBV5-4 to TRBJ2-2; 8 positions match TRBD1. The CDR3 sequence is 14 residues long. CDR1 is SGHNT and CDR2 is YYREEE in the germline V gene (reference sequence). After removal of 4 bases from V and 7 bases from J, the junction contained 6 bases not matched to a gene. The CDR3 DNA reads as TGTGCCAGCAGCCTTGACAGGGGCGGCGGGGAGCTGTTTTTT. The encoded protein is CASSLDRGGGELFF. The complete variable domain, with remaining parts taken from reference TRBV5-4 and TRBJ2-2, reads ETGVTQSPTHLIKTRGQQVTLRCSSQSGHNTVSWYQQALGQGPQFIFQYYREEENGRGNFPPRFSGLQFPNYSSELNVNALELDDSALYLCASSLDRGGGELFFGEGSRLTVL.

The chain couples TRBV4-3 to TRBJ1-5; unclear D gene. The germline V gene has CDR1 LGHNA and CDR2 YSLEER. CDR3 length: 15 amino acids. The ends were cut back, 4 bases at V and 0 bases at J, with 10 bases in the middle. As DNA, the CDR3 is TGCGCCAGCAGCCGCGACTTTTGTAGCAATCAGCCCCAGCATTTT. Protein: CASSRDFCSNQPQHF.

This clonotype was detected many times. The V call is TRBV29-1, the J call TRBJ2-7; 7 nucleotides align to TRBD2. CDR3 length: 14 amino acids. Trimming cost V 3 bases and J 6 bases; bases outside gene matches: 11. CDR1 is SQVTM, CDR2 ANQGSEA, per germline. The CDR3 nucleotides are TGCAGCGTTGAGAGCGGGACCCTTACGGGCGAGCAGTACTTC. Protein product: CSVESGTLTGEQYF.

A word on this clonotype: With a much larger clone just one base away, this may be a read error. This chain connects TRBV20-1 to TRBJ2-3; a possible D gene is TRBD2 (6 bases). This CDR3 has 12 amino acids. Germline CDR1 is DFQATT and CDR2 is SNEGSKA (reference sequence). The V and J ends lost 6 bases and 4 bases respectively, with 11 bases between them. CDR3 nucleotides: TGCAGTGCGGAGGGCAGAGCAGATACGCAGTATTTT. The encoded protein is CSAEGRADTQYF.

This clonotype has ten or more counts. The CDR3 coding sequence is TGCAGTGCCCCGGATAGCGGGAGGGCCCCTCGGGAGCAGTACTTC. Translating it yields CSAPDSGRAPREQYF. V usage is TRBV20-1 and J usage is TRBJ2-7; 11 bases line up with TRBD2. J lost 7 bases, V lost 6 bases, and 14 bases had no gene match. The CDR3 totals 15 residues. Germline assignment: CDR1 DFQATT and CDR2 SNEGSKA (reference sequence).

This clonotype was picked up many times. The chain recombines TRBV19 with TRBJ1-1, with D hard to call. V was clipped by 6 bases and J by 2 bases, with 10 bases between them. The CDR3 spans 13 residues. CDR1 and CDR2 from the germline V gene are LNHDA and SQIVND (reference sequence). CDR3 DNA: TGTGCCAGTAGCGGTAACGCTAACACTGAAGCTTTCTTT. It translates to CASSGNANTEAFF.

This clonotype was detected many times. This chain links TRBV6-2 or TRBV6-3 with TRBJ2-1; 11 positions match TRBD2. Germline V CDR1 and CDR2: MNHEY, SVGEGT. The CDR3 covers 16 residues. The V segment lost 2 bases and the J segment 8 bases; nucleotides outside the gene matches: 8. The CDR3 region is CASSYPLAGVFDEQFF. The CDR3 nucleotides are TGTGCCAGCAGTTACCCACTAGCGGGAGTATTCGATGAGCAGTTCTTC.

This clonotype was seen ten or more times. The CDR3 protein is CASSQDVGTYNEQFF. For the CDR3, the DNA is TGCGCCAGCAGCCAAGATGTGGGAACTTACAATGAGCAGTTCTTC. The genes are TRBV4-3 and TRBJ2-1; no definite D call. CDR1 is LGHNA and CDR2 is YSLEER in the germline V gene. Trimming pared 0 bases from V and 4 bases from J, leaving 10 bases between. The CDR3 runs to 15 residues.